This TCR beta chain was found in a study of cytomegalovirus exposure and HLA in healthy donors. Turning to the study itself: HLA-typed donors contributed around 85 million unique TCRs, which were held in an early data release.

The PCR employed 60 Vbeta primers together with 13 Jbeta primers. Here immunoSEQ multiplex PCR was the method, and the copy in TCRdb shows in-frame clones only, minus some. The sample records about 170,000 clones, 82% being singletons. The V end lost 4 bases, the J end lost 1 base, and 13 bases lay between the germline ends. This CDR3 has 15 residues. CDR1 is MNHEY, CDR2 SVGAGI, per germline. While unrecorded immune exposures were likely, the donors were nominally healthy when sampled. The study's findings and limits: Using a false discovery rate of 0.05, a later analysis showed that 16,951 TCR beta sequences were associated with HLA alleles.

As regards this clone: Antigen: not known.

The J gene is TRBJ1-1, the V gene TRBV6-5, with a weak D call TRBD1 (6 bases). The clonotype comes from a male donor in good health and CMV-seronegative. The sample comprised PBMCs. The CDR3 DNA reads TGTGCCAGCAGTTCGGGACACCTGGGGAACACTGAAGCTTTCTTT. Translated: CASSSGHLGNTEAFF.